These T cell receptor beta chains were read from a single sample in a study of T cells in Graves' hyperthyroidism and ophthalmopathy. In TCRdb, the multiplex PCR reads were re-called with MiXCR into one record per CDR3 protein. Of 400,000 to 500,000 distinct CDR3 sequences listed, roughly 14% are singletons. The sequencing input was blood. The source is a man younger than 35 with Graves' ophthalmopathy. Both conserved end residues are part of each CDR3. The D gene is left open where the match is weak. For some rows the clone size is stated as once, few or many, or as a class when expanded; others skip it.

d_call	j_call	clone_size	v_call	cdr3_nt	cdr3_aa
-	TRBJ2-2	many	TRBV20-1	TGCAGTGCTAGAGATTGGAGTCTTGCGAACACCGGGGAGCTGTTTTTT	CSARDWSLANTGELFF
-	TRBJ2-7	few	TRBV3-1	TGTGCCAGCAGCCAAGAGCCCAGGACCTCCTACGAGCAGTACTTC	CASSQEPRTSYEQYF
TRBD1	TRBJ1-2	many	TRBV6-6	TGTGCCAGCAGATACTTCGAGACAGGGAGCTATGGCTACACCTTC	CASRYFETGSYGYTF
TRBD2	TRBJ2-2	-	TRBV6-1	TGTGCCAGCAGATCCGGGACTACCTCAAACACCGGGGAGCTGTTTTTT	CASRSGTTSNTGELFF
-	TRBJ1-2	many	TRBV5-6	TGTGCCAGCAGCTTGAGGGACTATGGCTACACCTTC	CASSLRDYGYTF
TRBD2	TRBJ2-7	many	TRBV5-1	TGCGCCAGCAGCCCAGGGACTAGCGGGAGCATCGGCGAGCAGTACTTC	CASSPGTSGSIGEQYF
TRBD2	TRBJ2-1	-	TRBV6-1	TGTGCCAGCAGTGACAATCCGGGGGGGAATGAGCAGTCCTTC	CASSDNPGGNEQSF
TRBD1	TRBJ1-1	many	TRBV20-1	TGCAGTGCTAGAGTACAGGGGTTAGGCACTGAAGCTTTCTTT	CSARVQGLGTEAFF
TRBD2	TRBJ2-7	many	TRBV27	TGTGCCAGCAGTCCTAGGCCGGGACTAGCGGGAGCTAAGCAGTACTTC	CASSPRPGLAGAKQYF
-	TRBJ1-1	many	TRBV6-1	TGTGCCAGCAGTTGGGGGAAGAGGACTGAAGCTTTCTTT	CASSWGKRTEAFF
-	TRBJ1-2	many	TRBV28	TGTGCCAGCAGTTTATCTAGGTCTTGGTATGGCTACACCTTC	CASSLSRSWYGYTF
-	TRBJ2-7	many	TRBV20-1	TGCAGTGCACCGAACCGGGATATTTCCGCCGCGGGAGAGCAGTACTTC	CSAPNRDISAAGEQYF
-	TRBJ2-1	few	TRBV2	TGTGCCAGCACAGTGGGAGAGCAGTTCTTC	CASTVGEQFF
TRBD1	TRBJ1-2	-	TRBV5-5	TGTGCCAGCAGCACGGACAGGTCACGCTACACCTTC	CASSTDRSRYTF
TRBD1	TRBJ2-3	-	TRBV10-1	TGCGCCAGCAGTGAGAGCGGGACAGGGTACGCAGATACGCAGTATTTT	CASSESGTGYADTQYF
TRBD1	TRBJ1-2	many	TRBV6-1	TGTGCCAGCAGTGAAGGGGGACAGGGCTATGGCTACACCTTC	CASSEGGQGYGYTF
-	TRBJ2-5	many	TRBV7-9	TGTGCCAGCAGTTCCAGGGGCGCACCTATTGGGCAAGAGACCCAGTACTTC	CASSSRGAPIGQETQYF
-	TRBJ2-2	-	TRBV20-1	TGCAGTGCTAGAGATGGCAGGACCGACACCGGGGAGCTGTTTTTT	CSARDGRTDTGELFF
TRBD2	TRBJ2-7	many	TRBV6-1	TGTGCCAGCAGTCCGAGCGGGAGGCCCTACGAGCAGTACTTC	CASSPSGRPYEQYF
TRBD2	TRBJ2-7	many	TRBV7-9	TGTGCCAGCAGCCCCTTAGCGGGAGTCAACTACGAGCAGTACTTC	CASSPLAGVNYEQYF
-	TRBJ2-2	-	TRBV5-1	TGCGCCAGCAGCCCTGACAGACCCAACACCGGGGAGCTGTTTTTT	CASSPDRPNTGELFF
-	TRBJ1-2	few	TRBV4-1	TGCGCCAGCAGCCAAGCTGGGGTAGATGGCTACACCTTC	CASSQAGVDGYTF
-	TRBJ2-1	many	TRBV12-3/TRBV12-4	TGTGCCAGCAATCACGGGGTGAATGAGCAGTTCTTC	CASNHGVNEQFF
-	TRBJ1-2	few	TRBV5-1	TGCGCCAGCAGCTTGGGCGGGGAGTACTATGGCTACACCTTC	CASSLGGEYYGYTF
-	TRBJ2-3	many	TRBV3-1	TGTGCCAGCAGCCAAGATCTCCGCACAGATACGCAGTATTTT	CASSQDLRTDTQYF
-	TRBJ2-7	many	TRBV6-1	TGTGCCAGCAGTTCCGGCGGGGGCGCCTCCTACGAGCAGTACTTC	CASSSGGGASYEQYF
TRBD1	TRBJ1-2	many	TRBV10-3	TGTGCAACCGGGACAGGGGGTTATGGCTACACCTTC	CATGTGGYGYTF
TRBD2	TRBJ2-3	-	TRBV2	TGTGCCAGCAAACAACGGGCTAGCGGGGGGGCGGCAGATACGCAGTATTTT	CASKQRASGGAADTQYF
TRBD1	TRBJ1-1	many	TRBV2	TGTGCCAGCAGAGTTCGAGGACAGGGGAATACTGAAGCTTTCTTT	CASRVRGQGNTEAFF
-	TRBJ2-5	many	TRBV3-1	TGTGCCAGCAGCCAAGATCCTAGCCCAGACGGGGAGACCCAGTACTTC	CASSQDPSPDGETQYF
-	TRBJ2-7	many	TRBV20-1	TGCAGTGCTAGAGACAGGGGGGACTACGAGCAGTACTTC	CSARDRGDYEQYF
-	TRBJ2-2	few	TRBV29-1	TGCAGCGTATTATCGGGCCCCGGGGAGCTGTTTTTT	CSVLSGPGELFF
-	TRBJ2-5	-	TRBV12-5	TGTGCTAGTGGTCCCCCCTGGTCGGGGGTGCGGGCCCAGTACTTC	CASGPPWSGVRAQYF
TRBD1	TRBJ1-5	many	TRBV7-9	TGTGCCAGCAGTGACGACAGGGGCTATCAGCCCCAGCATTTT	CASSDDRGYQPQHF
TRBD1	TRBJ1-3	few	TRBV5-5	TGTGCCAGCACAAACGCCGGGACAGGGGATGGAAACACCATATATTTT	CASTNAGTGDGNTIYF
-	TRBJ2-1	few	TRBV18	TGTGCCAGCTCACCACTCATCAACAATGAGCAGTTCTTC	CASSPLINNEQFF
-	TRBJ2-6	-	TRBV7-9	TGTGCCAACAGCTTAGGTTGGACTGCGTCAGGGGCCAACGTCCTGACTTTC	CANSLGWTASGANVLTF
-	TRBJ1-2	-	TRBV29-1	TGCAGCGTTACCCCGGGGCCTTTGATGGGCTACACCTTC	CSVTPGPLMGYTF
TRBD1	TRBJ1-5	many	TRBV15	TGTGCCACCAGCAGAGATTGGGACAGACCGACTACTGATCAGCCCCAGCATTTT	CATSRDWDRPTTDQPQHF
TRBD2	TRBJ2-5	once	TRBV6-2/TRBV6-3	TGTGCCATCTTCACTAGCGGGCAACGAGAGACCCAGTACTTC	CAIFTSGQRETQYF
TRBD2	TRBJ2-5	few	TRBV30	TGTGCCTGGAGTCCTAGCGGAGCCCCCTGGACCCAGTACTTC	CAWSPSGAPWTQYF
-	TRBJ1-2	-	TRBV2	TGTGCCAGCAACAGGGAGGTTGACTATGGCTACACCTTC	CASNREVDYGYTF
TRBD1	TRBJ1-5	many	TRBV28	TGTGCCAGCAGTCCGGGACAGGGCCCCAATCAGCCCCAGCATTTT	CASSPGQGPNQPQHF
TRBD2	TRBJ2-3	-	TRBV29-1	TGCAGCGTTGCGAGCGGGAGGGGGTCAGATACGCAGTATTTT	CSVASGRGSDTQYF
-	TRBJ2-3	many	TRBV2	TGTGCCAGCAGTGAGTCACTCAGAGATACGCAGTATTTT	CASSESLRDTQYF
TRBD1	TRBJ1-2	few	TRBV5-4	TGTGCCAGCAGCCAAGGGGGGACAGGGGACTATGGCTACACCTTC	CASSQGGTGDYGYTF
TRBD2	TRBJ2-1	-	TRBV20-1	TGCAGTGCAGGACGACTAGCGGGAGGGGTTTACAATGAGCAGTTCTTC	CSAGRLAGGVYNEQFF
-	TRBJ2-7	many	TRBV6-6	TGTGCCAGCAGTTACTCGGAGGTCTACGAGCAGTACTTC	CASSYSEVYEQYF
TRBD2	TRBJ2-1	-	TRBV12-3/TRBV12-4	TGTGCCAGCAGCCAAGATTTAGCGGGGGGGGGGGGGAATGAGCAGTTCTTC	CASSQDLAGGGGNEQFF
TRBD2	TRBJ2-7	many	TRBV14	TGTGCCAGCAGCCCGACTAGCGGGCCCTACGAGCAGTACTTC	CASSPTSGPYEQYF
-	TRBJ2-1	many	TRBV11-3	TGTGCCAGCAGCGCCCGACTAGTTGATGAGCAGTTCTTC	CASSARLVDEQFF
TRBD1	TRBJ2-7	many	TRBV2	TGTGCCAGCAGTGGGACAGGGGGCTACGAGCAGTACTTC	CASSGTGGYEQYF
-	TRBJ2-5	many	TRBV6-2/TRBV6-3	TGTGCCAGCACTCCGAAGGACACGCAGGCTTCAAGAAGAGATCTAACCCAGTACTTC	CASTPKDTQASRRDLTQYF
-	TRBJ2-7	many	TRBV5-1	TGCGCCAGCAGCTTGGGCCCCAGGGTGACGTACGAGCAGTACTTC	CASSLGPRVTYEQYF
TRBD1	TRBJ1-2	-	TRBV25-1	TGTGCCAGCAGTGAACAGGGGGGTATTGGGGATGGCTACACCTTC	CASSEQGGIGDGYTF
-	TRBJ2-2	few	TRBV10-3	TGTGCCATCAGTGAGTCCACGGGAAGGGGTGCCGGGGAGCTGTTTTTT	CAISESTGRGAGELFF
TRBD2	TRBJ2-7	many	TRBV4-1	TGCGCCAGCAGCCGAACTAGCGGGAGCTCCTACGAGCAGTACTTC	CASSRTSGSSYEQYF
TRBD1	TRBJ2-2	-	TRBV5-1	TGCGCCAGCAGCTCGACAGGGGGCGCGAAGAACACCGGGGAGCTGTTTTTT	CASSSTGGAKNTGELFF
TRBD1	TRBJ2-2	-	TRBV5-8	TGTGCCAGCAGTCGAGTTGGGACAGGGTACACCGGGGAGCTGTTTTTT	CASSRVGTGYTGELFF